This T cell receptor (beta chain) stems from a study of CD4 T cells in relation to SARS-CoV-2 and coronaviruses. Notes on this clone: Its antigen is as yet unknown.

Libraries were prepared by immunoSEQ multiplex PCR; TCRdb keeps only in-frame clonotypes and omits some of them. The sample holds approximately 27,000 clones, 60% to 85% seen once. The CDR3 has 14 amino acids. V lost 2 bases, J lost 5 bases, and 8 bases lay in between. From germline, CDR1 is SGHKS and CDR2 YYEKEE (reference sequence). Unexposed donor CD4+ T cells date from about 2011-2018, before the COVID-19 pandemic. After less than 11 days of culture, CD4+ T cells were isolated. This clonotype originated in a human donor in good health. The chain links TRBV5-5 to TRBJ1-6; D is unclear. The material sequenced was CD4+ T cells from PBMCs, cultured in vitro. CDR3 nucleotides: TGTGCCAGCAGCTTTTCGGGAAATAATTCACCCCTCCACTTT. It yields the protein CASSFSGNNSPLHF.